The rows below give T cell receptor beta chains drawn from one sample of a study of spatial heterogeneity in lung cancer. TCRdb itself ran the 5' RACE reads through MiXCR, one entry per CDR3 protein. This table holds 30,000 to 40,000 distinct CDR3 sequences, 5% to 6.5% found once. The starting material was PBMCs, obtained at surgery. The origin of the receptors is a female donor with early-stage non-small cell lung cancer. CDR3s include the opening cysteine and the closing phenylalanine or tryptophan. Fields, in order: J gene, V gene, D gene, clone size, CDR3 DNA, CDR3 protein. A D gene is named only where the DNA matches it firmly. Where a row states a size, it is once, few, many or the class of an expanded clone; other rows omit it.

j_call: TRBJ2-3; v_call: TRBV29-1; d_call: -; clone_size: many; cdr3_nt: TGCAGCGTTGAGGAGGGGGGCACAGATACGCAGTATTTT; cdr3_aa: CSVEEGGTDTQYF
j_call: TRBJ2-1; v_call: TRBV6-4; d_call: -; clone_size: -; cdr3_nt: TGTGCCAGCAGTGAAATTCGGGCAGCCGAGCAGTTCTTC; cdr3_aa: CASSEIRAAEQFF
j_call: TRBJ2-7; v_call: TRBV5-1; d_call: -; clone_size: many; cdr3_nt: TGCGCCAGCAGCTTGCCGTCAGGGTCCTACGAGCAGTACTTC; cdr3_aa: CASSLPSGSYEQYF
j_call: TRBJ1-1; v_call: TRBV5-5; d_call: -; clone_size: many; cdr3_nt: TGTGCCAGCAGCTTCGGGCCTTCGTCGAACACTGAAGCTTTCTTT; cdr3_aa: CASSFGPSSNTEAFF
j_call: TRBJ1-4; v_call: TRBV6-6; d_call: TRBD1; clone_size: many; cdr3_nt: TGTGCCAGCAGTTATTCAGGGGGCGGGGAAAAACTGTTTTTT; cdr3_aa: CASSYSGGGEKLFF
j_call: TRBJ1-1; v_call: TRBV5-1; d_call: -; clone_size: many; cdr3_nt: TGCGCCAGCAGCTTGGCAGGGATCGGGACTGAAGCTTTCTTT; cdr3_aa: CASSLAGIGTEAFF
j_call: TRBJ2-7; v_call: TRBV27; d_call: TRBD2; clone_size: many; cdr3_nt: TGTGCCAGCAGTCCCTTTGGGCTAGCGGGGTTCAACGAGCAGTACTTC; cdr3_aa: CASSPFGLAGFNEQYF
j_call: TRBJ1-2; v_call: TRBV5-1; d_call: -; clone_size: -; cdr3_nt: TGCGCCAGCAGCTCACCGGGACTCAATGGCTACACCTTC; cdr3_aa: CASSSPGLNGYTF
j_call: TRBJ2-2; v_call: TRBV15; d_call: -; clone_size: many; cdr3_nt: TGTGCCACCAGCTATGAGGGGAACACCGGGGAGCTGTTTTTT; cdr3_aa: CATSYEGNTGELFF
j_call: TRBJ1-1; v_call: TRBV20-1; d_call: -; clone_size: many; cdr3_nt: TGCAGTGCGCCGAAGGGTAAGGGCACTGAAGCTTTCTTT; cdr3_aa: CSAPKGKGTEAFF
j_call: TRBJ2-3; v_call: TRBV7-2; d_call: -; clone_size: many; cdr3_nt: TGTGCCAGCGGAAGGGCAGATACGCAGTATTTT; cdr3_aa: CASGRADTQYF
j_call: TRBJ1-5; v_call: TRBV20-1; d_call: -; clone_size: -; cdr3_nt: TGCAGTGCCCGACCCGGAGGACAGCGCAATCAGCCCCAGCATTTT; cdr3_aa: CSARPGGQRNQPQHF
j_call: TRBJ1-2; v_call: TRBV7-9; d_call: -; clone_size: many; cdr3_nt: TGTGCCAGCAGCTTTCAGGGGAACTATGGCTACACCTTC; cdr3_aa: CASSFQGNYGYTF
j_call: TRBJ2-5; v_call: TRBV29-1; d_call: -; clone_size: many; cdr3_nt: TGCAGCGTCCCCAGTAGGGACGAGACCCAGTACTTC; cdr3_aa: CSVPSRDETQYF
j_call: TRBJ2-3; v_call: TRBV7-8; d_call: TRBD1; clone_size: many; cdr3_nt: TGTGCCAGCAGCTTAACCACAGGGGGCGCGGGTCAAGATACGCAGTATTTT; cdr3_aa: CASSLTTGGAGQDTQYF
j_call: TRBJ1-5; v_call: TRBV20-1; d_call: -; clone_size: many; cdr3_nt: TGCAGTGTCCCCGCAGCTCAGCCCCAGCATTTT; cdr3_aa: CSVPAAQPQHF
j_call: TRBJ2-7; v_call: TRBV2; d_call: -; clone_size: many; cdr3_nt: TGTGCCAGCAGTGTTCTGGGCAACGAGCAGTACTTC; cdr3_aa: CASSVLGNEQYF
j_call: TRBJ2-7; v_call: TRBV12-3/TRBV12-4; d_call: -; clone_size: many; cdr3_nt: TGTGCCAGCAGTTTAGCGACAGTCTACGAGCAGTACTTC; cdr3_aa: CASSLATVYEQYF
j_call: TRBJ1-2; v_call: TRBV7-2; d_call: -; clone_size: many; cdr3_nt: TGTGCCAGCAGTAAAAGACAGCCTTCCTTAATCTATGGCTACACCTTC; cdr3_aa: CASSKRQPSLIYGYTF
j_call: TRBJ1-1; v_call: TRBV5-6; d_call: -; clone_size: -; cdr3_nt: TGTGCCAGCAGCTTGGCCTTTACGGGGAGCACTGAAGCTTTCTTT; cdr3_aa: CASSLAFTGSTEAFF
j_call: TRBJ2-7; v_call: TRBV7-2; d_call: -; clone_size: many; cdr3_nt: TGTGCCAGCAGCTTATTTCCTTCCTACGAGCAGTACTTC; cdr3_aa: CASSLFPSYEQYF
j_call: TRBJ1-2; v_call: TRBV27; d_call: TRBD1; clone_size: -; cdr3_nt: TGTGCCAGCAGTTTTCCAGGGGGCGGTGGCTACACCTTC; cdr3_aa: CASSFPGGGGYTF
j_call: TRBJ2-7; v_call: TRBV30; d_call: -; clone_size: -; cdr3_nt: TGTGCCTGGAGTGTACGGACGGGCGAGCAGTACTTC; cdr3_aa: CAWSVRTGEQYF
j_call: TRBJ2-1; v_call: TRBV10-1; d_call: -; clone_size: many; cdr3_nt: TGCGCCAGCAGTGAGTCCGACAGCTCCTACAATGAGCAGTTCTTC; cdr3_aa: CASSESDSSYNEQFF
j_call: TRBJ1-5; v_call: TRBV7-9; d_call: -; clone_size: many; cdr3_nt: TGTGCCAGCAGCCTAGACAGTAGCAATCAGCCCCAGCATTTT; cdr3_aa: CASSLDSSNQPQHF
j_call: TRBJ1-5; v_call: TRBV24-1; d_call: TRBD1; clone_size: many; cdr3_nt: TGTGCCACCAGTGATCGGGACAGAGGGAGCAATCAGCCCCAGCATTTT; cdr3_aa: CATSDRDRGSNQPQHF
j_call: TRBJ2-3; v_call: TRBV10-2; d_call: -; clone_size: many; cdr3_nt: TGCGCCAGCGGGTCGGGAATTGCGCAGTATTTT; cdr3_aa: CASGSGIAQYF
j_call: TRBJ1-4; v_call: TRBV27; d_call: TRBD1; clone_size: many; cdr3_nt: TGTGCCAGTTCGACCCGGACAGGGTTTGGAGAAAAACTGTTTTTT; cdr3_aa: CASSTRTGFGEKLFF
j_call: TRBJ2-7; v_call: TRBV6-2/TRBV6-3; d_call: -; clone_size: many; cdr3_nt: TGTGCCAGCACCGACATCTACGAGCAGTACTTC; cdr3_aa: CASTDIYEQYF
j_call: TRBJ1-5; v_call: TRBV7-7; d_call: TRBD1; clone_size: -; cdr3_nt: TGTGCTAGCAGCCTGGGACAGAATCAGCCCCAGCATTTT; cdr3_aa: CASSLGQNQPQHF
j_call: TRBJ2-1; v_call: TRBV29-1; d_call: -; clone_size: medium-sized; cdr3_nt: TGCAGCGTTGATGTGACCGCCGTCTACAATGAGCAGTTCTTC; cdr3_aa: CSVDVTAVYNEQFF
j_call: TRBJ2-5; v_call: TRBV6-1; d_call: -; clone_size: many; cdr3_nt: TGTGCCAGCAGTGAATCAACGAGGGGTAGGGAGACCCAGTACTTC; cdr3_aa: CASSESTRGRETQYF
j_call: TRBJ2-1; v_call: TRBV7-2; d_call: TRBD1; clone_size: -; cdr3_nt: TGTGCCAGCATACGGACAGGGGCCGGCAATGAGCAGTTCTTC; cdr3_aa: CASIRTGAGNEQFF
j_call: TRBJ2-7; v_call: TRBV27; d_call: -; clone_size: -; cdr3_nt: TGTGCCAGCAGTCTAGGACGATACTACGAGCAGTACTTC; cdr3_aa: CASSLGRYYEQYF
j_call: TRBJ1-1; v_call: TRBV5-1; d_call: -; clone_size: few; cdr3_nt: TGCGCCAGCAGCCCGCCTTGGGGTGAGGAAGCTTTCTTT; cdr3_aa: CASSPPWGEEAFF
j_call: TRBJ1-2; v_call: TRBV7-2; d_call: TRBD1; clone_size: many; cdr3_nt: TGTGCCAGCAGCCGTTCCCTACAGGGGGCTTTGGTCTATGGCTACACCTTC; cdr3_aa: CASSRSLQGALVYGYTF